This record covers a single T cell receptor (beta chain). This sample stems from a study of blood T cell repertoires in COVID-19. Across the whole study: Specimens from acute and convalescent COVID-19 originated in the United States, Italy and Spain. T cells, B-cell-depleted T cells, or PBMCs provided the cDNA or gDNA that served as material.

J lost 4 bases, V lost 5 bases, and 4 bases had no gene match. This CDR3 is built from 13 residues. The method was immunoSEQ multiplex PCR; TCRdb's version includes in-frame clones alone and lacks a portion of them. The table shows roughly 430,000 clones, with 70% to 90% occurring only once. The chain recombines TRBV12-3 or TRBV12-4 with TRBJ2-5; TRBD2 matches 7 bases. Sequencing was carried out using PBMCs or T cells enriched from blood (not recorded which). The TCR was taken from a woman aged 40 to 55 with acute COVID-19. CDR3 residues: CASSLGLRETQYF. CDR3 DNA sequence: TGTGCCAGCAGTCTGGGACTAAGAGAGACCCAGTACTTC.